The following is a T cell receptor (beta chain) sequence with its context. Its antigen remains unknown. Only in-frame clones appear in the TCRdb table, and some are missing; sequencing was by immunoSEQ multiplex PCR. The sample contains about 120,000 clones, roughly nine tenths of which appear only once. The sample comes from a study of OX40 agonist ivuxolimab in advanced cancers. Study information: The dose-escalation cohort was over 65% male, with a mean age of about 60 years, ranging roughly 20 to 90.

Trimming cost V 5 bases and J 1 base, with 8 bases left between them. This CDR3 has 13 residues. CDR1 is SNHLY and CDR2 is FYNNEI in the germline V gene. Study observations and caveats: Circulating CD4+ and CD8+ T cells showed clonal expansion by week 6 at 0.1 to 3.0 mg/kg. Researchers report that CD8+ T cells had, on average, more expanded clones than CD4+.

This sample comprised CD4+ or CD8+ T cells sorted from blood, obtained in a trial of the OX40 agonist ivuxolimab. The V gene is TRBV2, the J gene TRBJ1-2; no clear D. The sequence derives from an adult with an advanced solid tumor such as melanoma, head and neck, liver or kidney cancer. Written as DNA, the CDR3 is TGTGCCAGCAGTCCAGCCCTTAACTATGGCTACACCTTC. Translation: CASSPALNYGYTF.